This passage covers 30 T cell receptor beta chains from one sample sequenced in a study of T cell repertoires in cytomegalovirus infection. TCRdb re-called the reads with MiXCR, one entry per CDR3 protein. This sample has about 450,000 distinct CDR3 sequences; 25% to 40% occur once, and the top ten carry roughly 15%. Specimen: PBMCs. The receptors were sampled from a human donor in good health (CMV status not recorded). Some clones in this sample may be carry-over from other donors' samples.

This clonotype was seen more than once but under ten times. V gene TRBV24-1 combines with J gene TRBJ2-2, with 8 bases fitting TRBD1. CDR1 is KGHDR and CDR2 is SFDVKD in the germline V gene. The CDR3 extends over 18 amino acids. The J segment lost 0 bases and the V segment lost 5 bases, leaving 10 bases of the junction unmatched. The CDR3 DNA reads as TGTGCCACCAGTGTAACGACCTTGGGACAGGCGAACACCGGGGAGCTGTTTTTT. Amino acids: CATSVTTLGQANTGELFF.

The V call is TRBV7-6, the J call TRBJ1-2, with D tentatively TRBD1 (5 bases). Germline V gives CDR1 SGHVS, CDR2 FNYEAQ. The CDR3 has 14 amino acids. V was pared by 6 bases and J by 3 bases, with 14 bases between. As DNA, the CDR3 is TGTGCCAGCAGACCTATAGACAGTTACTATGGCTACACCTTC. Its protein product is CASRPIDSYYGYTF.

This rearrangement joins TRBV6-1 to TRBJ2-1, with 7 nucleotides matching TRBD1. Germline lookup yields CDR1 MNHNS and CDR2 SASEGT. Trimming took 4 bases from V and 7 from J; bases not matched to a gene: 4. CDR3 length equals 13 residues. CDR3 in amino acids: CASSVKQGNEQFF. CDR3 in DNA: TGTGCCAGCAGTGTAAAACAGGGGAATGAGCAGTTCTTC.

The table lists this clonotype with a few counts. The rearrangement uses TRBV6-2 or TRBV6-3 and TRBJ2-1; either TRBD1 or TRBD2 may supply D (6 bases each). Germline CDR1 is MNHEY and CDR2 is SVGEGT. V was clipped by 8 bases and J by 14 bases, with 28 bases between them. The CDR3 sequence is 15 residues long. The CDR3 nucleotides read TGTGCCAGCTCCTCCCCGGGCAGGGGTTCATGGGGGGAGTTCTTC. This translates into CASSSPGRGSWGEFF.

This clonotype was picked up a small number of times. This sequence joins TRBV7-9 and TRBJ2-7; a possible D gene is TRBD1 (5 bases). V dropped 4 bases and J dropped 3 bases, with 16 bases sitting between them. There are 15 residues in the CDR3. Germline V CDR1 and CDR2: SEHNR, FQNEAQ (reference sequence). The CDR3 sequence: CASSSGQTLGYEQYF. The CDR3 nucleotides read TGTGCCAGCAGCTCCGGACAAACCTTAGGCTACGAGCAGTACTTC. Full variable domain (rest looked up from reference TRBV7-9 and TRBJ2-7): DTGVSQNPRHKITKRGQNVTFRCDPISEHNRLYWYRQTLGQGPEFLTYFQNEAQLEKSRLLSDRFSAERPKGSFSTLEIQRTEQGDSAMYLCASSSGQTLGYEQYFGPGTRLTVT.

The V and J genes are TRBV28 and TRBJ2-7; 11 bases align to TRBD1. Germline-derived CDR1 and CDR2 are MDHEN and SYDVKM. The CDR3 extends over 15 amino acids. V shed 7 bases, J shed 6 bases, and the junction held 11 bases outside the gene matches. CDR3 in amino acids: CASTLPGTGGGEQYF. CDR3 DNA sequence: TGTGCCAGCACCCTTCCCGGGACAGGGGGTGGCGAGCAGTACTTC.

This clonotype was counted at least ten times. The gene calls are TRBV7-2 and TRBJ1-1, with 8 bases matching TRBD1. Germline lookup yields CDR1 SGHTA and CDR2 FQGNSA. This CDR3 has 18 amino acids. V lost 1 base, J lost 4 bases, and 14 bases stayed unmatched. This chain's CDR3 is CASSLVRQGASKFTEAFF. CDR3 nucleotide sequence: TGTGCCAGCAGCTTAGTACGTCAGGGGGCGTCGAAGTTCACTGAAGCTTTCTTT. Based on the CDR3 plus reference TRBV7-2 and TRBJ1-1, the full variable domain is GAGVSQSPSNKVTEKGKDVELRCDPISGHTALYWYRQSLGQGLEFLIYFQGNSAPDKSGLPSDRFSAERTGGSVSTLTIQRTQQEDSAVYLCASSLVRQGASKFTEAFFGQGTRLTVV.

The chain has TRBV7-6 and TRBJ1-2; D uncertain. This CDR3 spans 15 amino acids. Trimming shortened V by 1 base and J by 4 bases, and 13 bases separated the two germline ends. CDR1 is SGHVS, CDR2 FNYEAQ, per germline. CDR3 amino acids: CASSLGEGGGYGYTF. CDR3 DNA sequence: TGTGCCAGCAGCTTAGGGGAGGGAGGAGGCTATGGCTACACCTTC.

In this sample, this clonotype turned up many times. V gene TRBV7-2 combines with J gene TRBJ1-5, with D possibly matching TRBD1 (6 bases). The V end lost 5 bases, the J end lost 2 bases, and 13 bases lay between the germline ends. The CDR3 has 15 residues. CDR1 is SGHTA and CDR2 is FQGNSA in the germline V gene. Written as DNA, the CDR3 is TGTGCCAGCAGCCCTGAGGGGGGAGGCAATCAGCCCCAGCATTTT. Translating gives CASSPEGGGNQPQHF.

This clonotype has only a few counts. V gene TRBV9 combines with J gene TRBJ2-5, with 11 bases lining up with TRBD2. CDR1 is SGDLS and CDR2 is YYNGEE in the germline V gene. The CDR3 is made up of 18 amino acids. The V gene end was trimmed by 4 bases and the J gene end by 5 bases; junction bases not matched to a gene: 16. The CDR3 region is CASSTSRHSGGAVETQYF. Here the CDR3 DNA reads TGTGCCAGCAGCACGAGCCGTCATAGCGGGGGGGCCGTGGAGACCCAGTACTTC.

This clonotype was counted at least ten times. Here the CDR3 reads CASSSRPGQGDTQYF. In DNA, the CDR3 is TGTGCCAGCAGCTCCAGACCGGGACAGGGGGATACGCAGTATTTT. The rearrangement uses TRBV7-8 and TRBJ2-3; 10 bases are shared with TRBD1. V was clipped by 4 bases and J by 6 bases; unmatched bases: 7. Germline-derived CDR1 and CDR2 are SGHVS and FQNEAQ. The CDR3 is 15 amino acids.

About this clonotype: Mismatch with germline at one junction end may stem from a read error. The chain has TRBV7-9 and TRBJ2-7; tentatively, D is TRBD2 (5 bases). The CDR3 runs to 15 residues. The germline CDR1 and CDR2 sequences are SEHNR and FQNEAQ (reference sequence). CDR3: CARSLTDNGGYEKYF. CDR3 bases: TGTGCCAGAAGCTTAACTGACAACGGCGGGTACGAGAAGTACTTC.

Only a few counts were recorded for this clonotype. The gene calls are TRBV11-2 and TRBJ2-3, with 7 bases identical to TRBD1. The V and J ends lost 0 bases and 1 base, in that order; junction bases with no gene match: 25. Germline V gene lookup returns CDR1 SGHAT and CDR2 FQNNGV. The CDR3 loop spans 23 amino acids. The CDR3 loop is CASSLDSRPRLETVGTGTDTQYF. CDR3 DNA sequence: TGTGCCAGCAGCTTAGATAGCAGGCCAAGATTGGAAACTGTGGGGACAGGCACAGATACGCAGTATTTT.

The V and J genes are TRBV20-1 and TRBJ2-7, with 8 nucleotides matching TRBD2. The germline CDR1 and CDR2 sequences are DFQATT and SNEGSKA (reference sequence). CDR3 length equals 15 residues. V shed 0 bases and J 7 bases; nucleotides not matched to a gene: 11. The CDR3 bases are TGCAGTGCTAGAGATTGGACGGGGGGGCCGGGAGAGCAGTACTTC. This codes for CSARDWTGGPGEQYF.

The table lists this clonotype with many counts. The gene calls are TRBV11-2 and TRBJ2-2, with D unclear. The CDR3 is made up of 14 amino acids. The ends were cut back, 8 bases at V and 4 bases at J, with 14 bases in the middle. Germline V CDR1 and CDR2: SGHAT, FQNNGV. DNA of the CDR3: TGTGCCAGCTGTCCCATGGTCTCCACCGGGGAGCTGTTTTTT. It translates to CASCPMVSTGELFF.

This chain joins TRBV20-1 and TRBJ2-7; D tentatively reads TRBD1 or TRBD2 (5 bases each). The CDR3 has 15 residues. Trimming took 6 bases from V and 2 from J, leaving 20 bases between them. CDR1 is DFQATT, CDR2 SNEGSKA, per germline (reference sequence). This CDR3 reads CSADRPGEYPYEQYF. The CDR3 DNA reads TGCAGTGCCGACAGACCTGGGGAGTACCCCTACGAGCAGTACTTC.

The chain has TRBV6-5 and TRBJ1-6, with 9 bases matching TRBD1. The junction had 9 bases not matched to a gene; V was cut back by 7 bases and J by 11 bases. Germline lookup yields CDR1 MNHEY and CDR2 SVGAGI. The CDR3 runs to 14 residues. DNA for the CDR3: TGTGCCAGCACTAGGGGGACAGGGCTTACACCCCTCCACTTT. The encoded protein is CASTRGTGLTPLHF.

This clonotype showed up many times. The chain is built from TRBV20-1 and TRBJ1-2, with TRBD1 identical over 8 bases. The length of the CDR3 is 15 residues. The germline CDR1 and CDR2 sequences are DFQATT and SNEGSKA (reference sequence). J was trimmed by 2 bases and V by 2 bases; bases with no gene match: 7. DNA for the CDR3: TGCAGTGCTAGAAATGGACAGGGCCTAAACTATGGCTACACCTTC. Protein product: CSARNGQGLNYGYTF.

This clonotype has at least ten counts. The chain joins TRBV7-3 to TRBJ2-3, with D perhaps being TRBD1 or TRBD2 (5 bases each). The CDR3 covers 14 residues. CDR1 SGHTA and CDR2 FQGTGA come from the germline V gene. V was pared by 3 bases and J by 2 bases, with 9 bases between. CDR3 nucleotides: TGTGCCAGCAGCTTCGAGGGACCCACAGATACGCAGTATTTT. As protein: CASSFEGPTDTQYF.

This clonotype was found many times. This chain uses TRBV7-6 with TRBJ2-3; D not certain. Germline V CDR1 and CDR2: SGHVS, FNYEAQ. Trimming removed 2 bases at V and 2 bases at J, with 8 bases between. The CDR3 loop spans 14 amino acids. CDR3 sequence reads: CASSLKSVTDTQYF. DNA for the CDR3: TGTGCCAGCAGCTTAAAGTCAGTCACAGATACGCAGTATTTT.

This clonotype was detected once. A much larger clonotype is one base distant, so this may be a read error. The V and J genes are TRBV6-1 and TRBJ1-2, with D hard to call. The germline gives CDR1 MNHNS, CDR2 SASEGT. The CDR3 consists of 11 residues. V shed 5 bases and J shed 3 bases, with 4 bases lying between them. The CDR3 sequence: CASSQDYGYTF. The CDR3 nucleotides are TGTGCCAGCAGTCAGGACTATGGCTACACCTTC.

This sequence joins TRBV20-1 and TRBJ2-1, with a possible D match to TRBD1 (6 bases). This CDR3 region has 11 residues. Germline V gene lookup returns CDR1 DFQATT and CDR2 SNEGSKA (reference sequence). V was pared by 5 bases and J by 15 bases, with 17 bases between. CDR3 sequence (DNA): TGCAGTGCTCAGAATCAGGGGCCTTCGTTCTTC. Encoded protein: CSAQNQGPSFF.

This clonotype was counted at least ten times. The rearrangement joins TRBV7-9 to TRBJ1-5; D gene ambiguous. The CDR3 extends over 15 amino acids. Trimming removed 2 bases from V and 1 base from J, with 9 bases in between. Germline CDR1 and CDR2: SEHNR and FQNEAQ (reference sequence). CDR3 region: CASSLNSGSNQPQHF. As DNA, the CDR3 is TGTGCCAGCAGCTTAAATTCGGGGAGCAATCAGCCCCAGCATTTT.

The chain couples TRBV28 to TRBJ1-4; D may be TRBD1 (6 bases). This CDR3 region has 15 residues. CDR1 is MDHEN and CDR2 is SYDVKM in the germline V gene. Trimming cost V 5 bases and J 3 bases, with 13 bases left between them. CDR3 coding DNA: TGTGCCAGCAGTGTCGGACAGCCGCCTAATGAAAAACTGTTTTTT. Protein: CASSVGQPPNEKLFF.

The rearrangement joins TRBV6-6 to TRBJ1-1; possibly TRBD1 for D (5 bases). Germline V gives CDR1 MNHNY, CDR2 SVGAGI (reference sequence). Trimming took 0 bases from V and 5 from J, leaving 13 bases between them. The CDR3 loop spans 15 amino acids. This chain's CDR3 is CASSYSSGGGTEAFF. In DNA, the CDR3 is TGTGCCAGCAGTTACTCCTCTGGGGGAGGAACTGAAGCTTTCTTT.

The V gene is TRBV5-4, the J gene TRBJ2-5; D is possibly TRBD2 (6 bases). Germline lookup yields CDR1 SGHNT and CDR2 YYREEE (reference sequence). The CDR3 loop spans 15 amino acids. V was clipped by 4 bases and J by 4 bases, with 17 bases between them. Written as DNA, the CDR3 is TGTGCCAGCAGCCCAGCCACCGGGACTTCAGAGACCCAGTACTTC. The encoded protein is CASSPATGTSETQYF.

This clonotype was counted ten times or more. The chain combines TRBV7-2 with TRBJ1-1; D not resolved. From germline, CDR1 is SGHTA and CDR2 FQGNSA. The CDR3 runs 15 residues. Trimming left V 1 base short and J 4 bases short, with 13 bases between. The CDR3 sequence is CASSLVNKSPTEAFF. The DNA for the CDR3 is TGTGCCAGCAGCTTAGTGAACAAGTCGCCCACTGAAGCTTTCTTT.

The table lists this clonotype with a few counts. V is TRBV7-8 and J is TRBJ1-5, with D possibly being TRBD1 (5 bases). Trimming pared 5 bases from V and 0 bases from J, leaving 8 bases between. This CDR3 comprises 14 residues. The germline gives CDR1 SGHVS, CDR2 FQNEAQ. In DNA form, the CDR3 reads TGTGCCAGCAGCGAAGACAGTAGCAATCAGCCCCAGCATTTT. Its translation is CASSEDSSNQPQHF.

CDR3 loop: CASSEPWTGCGYTF. The CDR3 DNA sequence: TGTGCCAGCAGTGAACCCTGGACAGGGTGTGGCTACACCTTC. The chain combines TRBV6-1 with TRBJ1-2; 8 nucleotides match TRBD1. V trimming: 2 bases; J trimming: 7 bases; junction bases outside the gene matches: 6. Germline V lookup: CDR1 MNHNS, CDR2 SASEGT. The CDR3 has 14 amino acids.

This chain links TRBV2 with TRBJ2-1, with D possibly being TRBD2 (5 bases). In germline, CDR1 is SNHLY, CDR2 FYNNEI. The V gene lost 6 bases and the J gene lost 4 bases, with 13 bases spanning the gap. CDR3 size: 14 residues. CDR3 sequence (DNA): TGTGCCAGCAGACGACTATCGGGTTACAATGAGCAGTTCTTC. Protein product: CASRRLSGYNEQFF. Supplemented by reference TRBV2 and TRBJ2-1, the full variable domain reads EPEVTQTPSHQVTQMGQEVILRCVPISNHLYFYWYRQILGQKVEFLVSFYNNEISEKSEIFDDQFSVERPDGSNFTLKIRSTKLEDSAMYFCASRRLSGYNEQFFGPGTRLTVL.